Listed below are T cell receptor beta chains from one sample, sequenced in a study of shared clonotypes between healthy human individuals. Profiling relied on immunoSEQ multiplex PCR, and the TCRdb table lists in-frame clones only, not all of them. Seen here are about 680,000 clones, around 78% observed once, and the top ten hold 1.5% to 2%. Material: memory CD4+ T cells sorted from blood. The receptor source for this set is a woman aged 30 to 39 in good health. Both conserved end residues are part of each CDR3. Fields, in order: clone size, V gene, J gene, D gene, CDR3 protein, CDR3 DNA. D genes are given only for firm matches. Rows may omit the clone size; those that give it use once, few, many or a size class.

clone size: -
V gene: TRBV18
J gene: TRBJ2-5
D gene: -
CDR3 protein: CASSPPQVETQYF
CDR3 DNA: TGTGCCAGCTCACCACCACAGGTAGAGACCCAGTACTTC

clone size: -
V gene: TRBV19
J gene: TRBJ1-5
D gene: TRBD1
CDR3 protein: CASNTGVVASNQPQHF
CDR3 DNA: TGTGCCAGTAATACAGGGGTCGTCGCAAGCAATCAGCCCCAGCATTTT

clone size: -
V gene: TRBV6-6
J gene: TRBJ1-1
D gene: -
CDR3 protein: CASSYRTSTEAFF
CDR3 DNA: TGTGCCAGCAGTTACAGGACGAGCACTGAAGCTTTCTTT

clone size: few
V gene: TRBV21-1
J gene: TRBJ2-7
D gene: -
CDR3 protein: CASNPGGTWTGGPYEQYF
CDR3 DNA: TGTGCCAGCAACCCGGGGGGGACATGGACGGGAGGGCCCTACGAGCAGTACTTC

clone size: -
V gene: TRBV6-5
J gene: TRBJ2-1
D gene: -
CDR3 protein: CASSYYPEGGEQFF
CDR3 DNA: TGTGCCAGCAGTTACTATCCGGAGGGGGGTGAGCAGTTCTTC

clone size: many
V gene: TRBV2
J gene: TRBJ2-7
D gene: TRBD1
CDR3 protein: CASSYQGVEQYF
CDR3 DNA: TGTGCCAGCAGTTACCAGGGGGTCGAGCAGTACTTC

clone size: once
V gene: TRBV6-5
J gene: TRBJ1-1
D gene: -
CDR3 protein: CASRPQTVNTEAFF
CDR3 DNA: TGTGCCAGCAGGCCTCAGACAGTGAACACTGAAGCTTTCTTT

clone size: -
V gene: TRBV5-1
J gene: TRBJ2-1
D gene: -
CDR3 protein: CASSLASGSSYNEQFF
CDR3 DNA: TGCGCCAGCAGCTTGGCCTCGGGGAGCTCCTACAATGAGCAGTTCTTC

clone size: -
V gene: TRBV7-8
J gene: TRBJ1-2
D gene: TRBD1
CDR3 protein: CASSLGGTGRINYGYTF
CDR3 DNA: TGTGCCAGCAGCTTAGGAGGGACAGGCCGAATCAACTATGGCTACACCTTC

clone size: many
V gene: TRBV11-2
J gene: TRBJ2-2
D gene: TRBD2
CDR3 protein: CASILRDGLANTGELFF
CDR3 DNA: TGTGCCAGCATCCTTAGGGACGGACTAGCGAACACCGGGGAGCTGTTTTTT

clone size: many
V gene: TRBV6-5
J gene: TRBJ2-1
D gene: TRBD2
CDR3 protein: CASKVPTGGHNEQFF
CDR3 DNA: TGTGCCAGCAAAGTCCCCACGGGAGGGCACAATGAGCAGTTCTTC

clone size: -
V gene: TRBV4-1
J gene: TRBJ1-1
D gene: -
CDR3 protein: CASSQVGRNTEAFF
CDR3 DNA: TGCGCCAGCAGCCAAGTGGGTAGGAACACTGAAGCTTTCTTT

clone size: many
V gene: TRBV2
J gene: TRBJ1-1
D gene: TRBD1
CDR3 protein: CASTRDRVTEAFF
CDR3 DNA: TGTGCCAGCACCCGCGACAGGGTAACTGAAGCTTTCTTT

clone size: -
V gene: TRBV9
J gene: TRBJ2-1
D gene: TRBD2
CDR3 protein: CASSALGLAVLNEQFF
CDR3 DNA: TGTGCCAGCAGCGCTCTCGGACTAGCGGTTCTTAATGAGCAGTTCTTC

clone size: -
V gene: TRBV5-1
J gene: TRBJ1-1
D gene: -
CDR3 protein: CASSLDVNTEAFF
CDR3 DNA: TGCGCCAGCAGCTTGGATGTGAACACTGAAGCTTTCTTT

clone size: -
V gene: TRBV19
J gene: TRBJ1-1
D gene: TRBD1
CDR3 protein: CASSIKGAPNTEAFF
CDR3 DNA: TGTGCCAGTAGTATTAAGGGGGCCCCGAACACTGAAGCTTTCTTT

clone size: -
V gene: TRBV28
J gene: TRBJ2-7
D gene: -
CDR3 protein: CASSLRDIFDAGLYF
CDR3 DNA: TGTGCCAGCAGCCTCCGGGACATCTTCGATGCGGGTTTATACTTC

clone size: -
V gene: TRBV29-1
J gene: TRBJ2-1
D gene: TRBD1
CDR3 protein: CSVEPGTGAHNEQFF
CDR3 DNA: TGCAGCGTTGAACCCGGGACAGGGGCCCACAATGAGCAGTTCTTC

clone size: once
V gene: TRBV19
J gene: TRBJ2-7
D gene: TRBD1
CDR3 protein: CASSIKQGGEQYF
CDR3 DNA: TGTGCCAGTAGTATTAAACAGGGGGGTGAGCAGTACTTC

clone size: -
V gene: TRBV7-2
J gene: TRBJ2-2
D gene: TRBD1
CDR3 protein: CASSSRQGAAGELFF
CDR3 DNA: TGTGCCAGCAGCTCAAGACAGGGAGCAGCCGGGGAGCTGTTTTTT

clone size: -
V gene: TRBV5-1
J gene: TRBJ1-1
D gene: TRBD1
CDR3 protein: CASSGQGNTEAFF
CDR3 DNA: TGCGCCAGCTCGGGACAGGGGAACACTGAAGCTTTCTTT

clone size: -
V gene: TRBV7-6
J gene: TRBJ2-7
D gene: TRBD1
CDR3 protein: CASSQVELGQGHEQYF
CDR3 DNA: TGTGCCAGCAGCCAGGTTGAATTGGGACAGGGCCACGAGCAGTACTTC

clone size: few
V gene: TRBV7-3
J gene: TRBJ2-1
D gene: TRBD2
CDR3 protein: CASSLTLAGSYNEQFF
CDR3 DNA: TGTGCCAGCAGCTTAACACTAGCGGGCTCCTACAATGAGCAGTTCTTC

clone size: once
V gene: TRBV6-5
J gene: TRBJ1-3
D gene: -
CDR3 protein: CASSYGRAAGNTIYF
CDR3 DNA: TGTGCCAGCAGTTACGGAAGGGCAGCTGGAAACACCATATATTTT

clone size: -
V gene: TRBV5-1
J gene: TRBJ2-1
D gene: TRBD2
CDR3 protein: CASSVGLAGENEQFF
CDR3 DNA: TGCGCCAGCAGCGTGGGACTAGCGGGAGAAAATGAGCAGTTCTTC

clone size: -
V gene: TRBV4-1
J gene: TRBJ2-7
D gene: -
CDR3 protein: CASSQETALEQYF
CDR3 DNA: TGCGCCAGCAGCCAAGAGACAGCTCTCGAGCAGTACTTC

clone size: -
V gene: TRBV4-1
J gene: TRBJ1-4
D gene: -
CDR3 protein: CASSQFPGTNEKLFF
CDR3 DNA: TGCGCCAGCAGCCAATTCCCGGGAACTAATGAAAAACTGTTTTTT

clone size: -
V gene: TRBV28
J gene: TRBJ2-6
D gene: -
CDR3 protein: CASNRDIGRSGANVLTF
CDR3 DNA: TGTGCCAGCAACCGGGACATAGGGAGGTCTGGGGCCAACGTCCTGACTTTC

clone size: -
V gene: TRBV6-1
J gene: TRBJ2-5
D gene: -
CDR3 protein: CASSDQGRGETQYF
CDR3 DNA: TGTGCCAGCAGTGATCAGGGACGGGGAGAGACCCAGTACTTC

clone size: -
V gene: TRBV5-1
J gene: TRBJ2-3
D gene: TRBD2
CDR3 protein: CASSSAAGDSDTQYF
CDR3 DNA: TGCGCCAGCAGCTCAGCAGCGGGAGATTCGGATACGCAGTATTTT

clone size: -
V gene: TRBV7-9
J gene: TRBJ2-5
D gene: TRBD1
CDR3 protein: CASSTGTGYLETQYF
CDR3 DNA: TGTGCCAGCAGCACCGGGACAGGGTACTTGGAGACCCAGTACTTC

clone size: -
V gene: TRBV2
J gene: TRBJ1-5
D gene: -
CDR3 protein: CASGRAGAAESQPQHF
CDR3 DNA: TGTGCCAGCGGGAGGGCAGGGGCGGCTGAAAGTCAGCCCCAGCATTTT

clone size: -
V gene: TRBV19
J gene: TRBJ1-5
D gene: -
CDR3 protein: CASRPGHTSNQPQHF
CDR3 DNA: TGTGCCAGTAGACCGGGACACACTAGCAATCAGCCCCAGCATTTT

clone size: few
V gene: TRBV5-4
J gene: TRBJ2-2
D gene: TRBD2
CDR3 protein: CASSPGTSGILTGELFF
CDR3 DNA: TGTGCCAGCAGCCCAGGGACTAGCGGGATATTAACCGGGGAGCTGTTTTTT

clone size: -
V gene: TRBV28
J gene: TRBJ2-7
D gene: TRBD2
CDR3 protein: CASNDLAGVAYEQYF
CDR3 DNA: TGTGCCAGCAATGACCTAGCGGGAGTTGCCTACGAGCAGTACTTC

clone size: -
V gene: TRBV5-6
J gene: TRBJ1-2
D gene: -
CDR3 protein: CASSFAVSNGYTF
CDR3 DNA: TGTGCCAGCAGCTTTGCAGTGAGCAATGGCTACACCTTC

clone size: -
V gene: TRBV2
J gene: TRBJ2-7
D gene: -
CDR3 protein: CASSGGYEQYF
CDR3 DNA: TGTGCCAGCTCTGGGGGTTACGAGCAGTACTTC

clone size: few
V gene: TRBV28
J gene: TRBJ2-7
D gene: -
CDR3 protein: CASSYGIQQEQYF
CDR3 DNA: TGTGCCAGCAGTTACGGGATACAGCAGGAGCAGTACTTC

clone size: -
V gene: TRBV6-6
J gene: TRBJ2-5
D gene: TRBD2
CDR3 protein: CASSRAGNQETQYF
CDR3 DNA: TGTGCCAGCAGTAGAGCGGGGAACCAAGAGACCCAGTACTTC